The 12 T cell receptor beta chains below were found in one sample sequenced in a study of cytomegalovirus exposure and HLA in healthy donors. Repertoires were generated with immunoSEQ multiplex PCR, while TCRdb's copy carries only in-frame clones and drops some. This table holds 330,000 or so clones, roughly 90% found once. The source material was PBMCs. The receptors were sampled from a woman under 30 in good health and CMV-seronegative.

The chain combines TRBV19 with TRBJ2-1; 7 nucleotides agree with TRBD2. The V and J ends lost 9 bases and 8 bases, in that order; junction bases with no gene match: 19. This CDR3 has 16 residues. The germline V gene encodes CDR1 LNHDA and CDR2 SQIVND (reference sequence). CDR3 loop: CASGGGLGRVRDEQFF. The CDR3 DNA sequence: TGTGCCAGCGGCGGGGGACTCGGGCGGGTCCGCGATGAGCAGTTCTTC.

J is TRBJ1-5 and V is TRBV27; 7 bases are shared with TRBD1. The CDR3 spans 14 residues. V lost 6 bases to trimming and J lost 4 bases; unmatched junction nucleotides: 6. Per germline, CDR1 MNHEY and CDR2 SMNVEV (reference sequence). CDR3 DNA sequence: TGTGCCAGCAGGGGCGCACAGGGGAATCAGCCCCAGCATTTT. As protein: CASRGAQGNQPQHF.

This clone was picked up a small number of times. The chain is built from TRBV28 and TRBJ2-7; 8 bases align to TRBD1. With 5 bases clipped from V and 7 bases from J, the junction kept 13 bases outside the gene matches. The CDR3 extends over 15 amino acids. CDR1 is MDHEN, CDR2 SYDVKM, per germline. The CDR3 DNA reads TGTGCCAGCAGTAAAAAGGCAGGGGGCCCGGGTGAGCAGTACTTC. This gives the protein CASSKKAGGPGEQYF.

The chain employs TRBV13 and TRBJ2-7, with D maybe TRBD2 (6 bases). In germline, CDR1 is PRHDT, CDR2 FYEKMQ (reference sequence). The CDR3 loop spans 12 amino acids. Trimming removed 3 bases from V and 7 bases from J, with 10 bases in between. For the CDR3, the DNA is TGTGCCAGCAGCTTCCCCCGGGGGGAGCAGTACTTC. This encodes CASSFPRGEQYF.

This clone was observed a single time. This chain connects TRBV5-4 to TRBJ1-2; no clear D gene. CDR1 is SGHNT, CDR2 YYREEE, per germline (reference sequence). The CDR3 covers 12 residues. The V and J ends lost 4 bases and 7 bases respectively, with 11 bases between them. CDR3 residues: CASSPPEGGYTF. The CDR3, as DNA: TGTGCCAGCAGCCCGCCGGAGGGTGGCTACACCTTC.

J is TRBJ2-2 and V is TRBV18, with 10 nucleotides matching TRBD1. The CDR3 has 15 amino acids. The germline gives CDR1 KGHSH, CDR2 LQKENI. The V segment lost 3 bases and the J segment 3 bases; nucleotides outside the gene matches: 1. The CDR3 loop is CASSPGTGDTGELFF. The CDR3 nucleotides are TGTGCCAGCTCACCTGGGACAGGGGACACCGGGGAGCTGTTTTTT.

V gene TRBV27 combines with J gene TRBJ1-1; D unclear. Trimming pared 2 bases from V and 2 bases from J, leaving 9 bases between. This CDR3 comprises 14 residues. From germline, CDR1 is MNHEY and CDR2 SMNVEV (reference sequence). In nucleotides, the CDR3 is TGTGCCAGCAGTTTAAGAGGGCATAACACTGAAGCTTTCTTT. Translating gives CASSLRGHNTEAFF.

This clone showed up just a few times. The chain recombines TRBV2 with TRBJ1-5; 7 positions match TRBD1. Looked up from germline, CDR1 is SNHLY and CDR2 is FYNNEI. This CDR3 is 14 amino acids long. V lost 6 bases to trimming and J lost 6 bases; unmatched junction nucleotides: 8. The chain's CDR3 is CASRAGTVGQPQHF. The CDR3, as DNA: TGTGCCAGCAGGGCCGGGACAGTAGGTCAGCCCCAGCATTTT.

This clone was counted a few times. The V gene is TRBV30, the J gene TRBJ2-7, with a possible D match to TRBD1 (5 bases). The CDR3 has 11 amino acids. The V gene's germline CDR1 is GTSNPN and CDR2 SVGIG (reference sequence). V lost 1 base and J 5 bases, leaving 6 bases between the germline ends. The CDR3 nucleotides read TGTGCCTGGAGTGGGGGCCACGAGCAGTACTTC. It specifies CAWSGGHEQYF.

The sample holds a few counts of this clone. The chain employs TRBV5-6 and TRBJ1-1, with TRBD1 as a possible D gene (6 bases). Germline V gene sequence: CDR1 SGHDT, CDR2 YYEEEE. This CDR3 contains 14 residues. With 2 bases removed from V and 1 base from J, the gap between germline ends came to 9 bases. Here the CDR3 reads CASSLLRGNTEAFF. The CDR3 region has the DNA TGTGCCAGCAGCTTACTCAGGGGGAACACTGAAGCTTTCTTT.

V gene TRBV29-1 combines with J gene TRBJ2-7; D is perhaps TRBD2 (5 bases). CDR3 length: 12 residues. Germline values: CDR1 SQVTM, CDR2 ANQGSEA. Trimming removed 4 bases from V and 4 bases from J, with 11 bases in between. CDR3 sequence: CSVGGQGYEQYF. Here the CDR3 DNA reads TGCAGCGTTGGCGGGCAAGGGTACGAGCAGTACTTC.

Many counts were recorded for this clone. This chain uses TRBV4-3 with TRBJ2-3, with 10 nucleotides matching TRBD1. CDR3 size: 16 residues. Germline CDR1 and CDR2: LGHNA and YSLEER. After removal of 4 bases from V and 4 bases from J, the junction contained 8 bases not matched to a gene. Here the CDR3 reads CASSPNPGTGADTQYF. CDR3 DNA sequence: TGCGCCAGCAGCCCAAATCCCGGGACAGGGGCAGATACGCAGTATTTT.